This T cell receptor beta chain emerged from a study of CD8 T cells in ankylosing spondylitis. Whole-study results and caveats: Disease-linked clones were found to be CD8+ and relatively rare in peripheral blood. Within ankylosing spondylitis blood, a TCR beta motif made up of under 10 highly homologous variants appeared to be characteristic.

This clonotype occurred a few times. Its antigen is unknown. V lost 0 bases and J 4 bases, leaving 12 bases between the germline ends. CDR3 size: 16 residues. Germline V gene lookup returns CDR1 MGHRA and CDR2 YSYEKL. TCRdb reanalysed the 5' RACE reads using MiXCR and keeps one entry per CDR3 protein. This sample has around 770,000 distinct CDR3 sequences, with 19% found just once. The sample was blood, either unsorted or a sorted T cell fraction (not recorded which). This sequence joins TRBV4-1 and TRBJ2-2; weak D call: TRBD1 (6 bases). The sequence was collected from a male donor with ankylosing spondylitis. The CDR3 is CASSQDVGAGTGELFF. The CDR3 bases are TGCGCCAGCAGCCAAGATGTGGGGGCGGGCACCGGGGAGCTGTTTTTT.